These 10 T cell receptor beta chains were all obtained from the same sample, sequenced in a study of monozygotic twins with cystic fibrosis. TCRdb's copy holds only in-frame clones and misses some; the assay was immunoSEQ multiplex PCR. The sample contains approximately 24,000 clones, approximately 96% of which appear only once. Sequenced: blood. The origin of the receptors is a girl aged 2 to 10 with cystic fibrosis.

The V gene is TRBV4-1, the J gene TRBJ2-3; D is unresolved. CDR1 and CDR2 from the germline V gene are MGHRA and YSYEKL. There are 15 residues in the CDR3. V lost 0 bases and J lost 2, with 9 bases in between. The CDR3 reads CASSQEGMHTDTQYF. In DNA, the CDR3 is TGCGCCAGCAGCCAAGAAGGGATGCACACAGATACGCAGTATTTT.

The chain carries TRBV6-6 and TRBJ1-3; tentatively, D is TRBD1 (6 bases). Germline-derived CDR1 and CDR2 are MNHNY and SVGAGI (reference sequence). The CDR3 loop spans 14 amino acids. Trimming cost V 4 bases and J 0 bases, with 7 bases left between them. The CDR3: CASSWDNSGNTIYF. The CDR3 region has the DNA TGTGCCAGCAGTTGGGACAACTCTGGAAACACCATATATTTT.

The chain combines TRBV25-1 with TRBJ2-7, with D perhaps matching TRBD2 (6 bases). Deletions cut 4 bases from V and 4 bases from J, with 14 bases between. This CDR3 has 14 amino acids. The germline V gene has CDR1 MGHDK and CDR2 SYGVNS. This CDR3 is CASSGGLRGYEQYF. The CDR3 nucleotides are TGTGCCAGCAGTGGGGGACTCCGGGGATACGAGCAGTACTTC.

The V call is TRBV7-9, the J call TRBJ1-4, with no clear D. CDR1 SEHNR and CDR2 FQNEAQ come from the germline V gene (reference sequence). Trimming left V 6 bases short and J 6 bases short, with 17 bases between. The CDR3 spans 15 residues. CDR3 nucleotide sequence: TGTGCCAGCAGTCCTCCCGGGAGGGCTGATGAAAAACTGTTTTTT. Protein sequence: CASSPPGRADEKLFF.

Worth noting for this clone: At one end, the junction sequence differs from germline, possibly due to a read error. The chain carries TRBV5-4 and TRBJ1-2, with 10 bases fitting TRBD1. Germline loops: CDR1 SGHNT, CDR2 YYREEE (reference sequence). The CDR3 is made up of 15 amino acids. The CDR3 nucleotides are TGTGCCAGCAGATTGGACAGGGGGGACTTTTATGGCTACACCTTC. This encodes CASRLDRGDFYGYTF.

This rearrangement joins TRBV5-6 to TRBJ1-2; D gene uncertain. The CDR3 extends over 14 amino acids. Trimming took 6 bases from V and 3 from J, leaving 15 bases between them. Germline values: CDR1 SGHDT, CDR2 YYEEEE. CDR3 sequence: CASIHPGSDYGYTF. The CDR3 DNA sequence: TGTGCCAGCATCCACCCGGGATCTGACTATGGCTACACCTTC.

The chain uses TRBV10-3 and TRBJ1-1; D is possibly TRBD1 (5 bases). This CDR3 is 11 amino acids long. V was trimmed by 10 bases and J by 5 bases, leaving 11 bases between them. Germline CDR1 reads ENHRY; CDR2 reads SYGVKD. In nucleotides, the CDR3 is TGTGCCACCCAGACAGAAACTGAAGCTTTCTTT. Protein product: CATQTETEAFF.

CDR3: CASSGVGLAGGTDTQYF. In DNA form, the CDR3 reads TGTGCCAGCAGCGGGGTGGGACTAGCGGGAGGGACAGATACGCAGTATTTT. The chain combines TRBV5-4 with TRBJ2-3, with 16 bases aligning to TRBD2. Germline V gene lookup returns CDR1 SGHNT and CDR2 YYREEE (reference sequence). V was pared by 4 bases and J by 3 bases, with 5 bases of the junction left unmatched. The CDR3 is 17 amino acids.

This clone is a singleton in its sample. This rearrangement joins TRBV7-6 to TRBJ2-1; 7 nucleotides agree with TRBD1. CDR1 is SGHVS and CDR2 is FNYEAQ in the germline V gene. V lost 1 base to trimming and J lost 0 bases; unmatched junction nucleotides: 3. CDR3 length: 16 residues. CDR3 loop: CASSLGQGSSYNEQFF. The CDR3 nucleotides read TGTGCCAGCAGCTTAGGACAGGGTAGCTCCTACAATGAGCAGTTCTTC.

V and J are TRBV7-2 and TRBJ1-5; maybe TRBD1 (6 bases). V was cut by 7 bases and J by 3 bases, with 16 bases left in between. The CDR3 has 15 amino acids. Per the germline V gene, CDR1 is SGHTA and CDR2 is FQGNSA. The CDR3 nucleotides read TGTGCCAGCACCCCCGGGGGGCAGACCAATCAGCCCCAGCATTTT. Its translation is CASTPGGQTNQPQHF. Full variable domain (outside the CDR3, taken from reference TRBV7-2 and TRBJ1-5): GAGVSQSPSNKVTEKGKDVELRCDPISGHTALYWYRQSLGQGLEFLIYFQGNSAPDKSGLPSDRFSAERTGGSVSTLTIQRTQQEDSAVYLCASTPGGQTNQPQHFGDGTRLSIL.